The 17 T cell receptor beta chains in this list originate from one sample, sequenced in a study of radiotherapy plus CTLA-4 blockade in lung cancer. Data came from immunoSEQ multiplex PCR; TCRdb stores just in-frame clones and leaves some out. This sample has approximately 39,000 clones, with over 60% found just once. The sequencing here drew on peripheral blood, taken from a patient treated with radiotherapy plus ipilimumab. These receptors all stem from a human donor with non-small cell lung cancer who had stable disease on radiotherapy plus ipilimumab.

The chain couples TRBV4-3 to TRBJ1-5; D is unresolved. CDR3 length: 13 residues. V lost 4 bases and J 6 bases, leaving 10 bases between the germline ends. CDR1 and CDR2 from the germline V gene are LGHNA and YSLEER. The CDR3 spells CASSLGRGQPQHF. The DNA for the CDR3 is TGCGCCAGCAGCCTTGGTCGAGGTCAGCCCCAGCATTTT.

CDR3 nucleotides: TGTGCCACTAGTGGGACTGGGTACGAGCAGTACTTC. It codes for CATSGTGYEQYF. This chain connects TRBV10-3 to TRBJ2-7, with D possibly TRBD2 on 6 matching bases. This CDR3 region has 12 residues. Germline V gene sequence: CDR1 ENHRY, CDR2 SYGVKD. V was cut by 10 bases and J by 4 bases, with 14 bases left in between.

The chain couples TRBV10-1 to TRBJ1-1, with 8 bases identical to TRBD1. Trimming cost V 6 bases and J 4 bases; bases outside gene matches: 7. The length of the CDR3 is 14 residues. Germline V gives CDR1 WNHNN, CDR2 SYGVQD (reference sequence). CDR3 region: CASREDRGGTEAFF. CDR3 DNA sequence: TGCGCCAGCAGAGAAGACAGGGGAGGCACTGAAGCTTTCTTT.

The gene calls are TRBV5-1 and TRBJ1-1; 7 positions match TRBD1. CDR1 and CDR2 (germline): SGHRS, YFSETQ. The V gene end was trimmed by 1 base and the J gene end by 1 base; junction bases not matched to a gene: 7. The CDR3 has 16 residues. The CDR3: CASSLNADRRNTEAFF. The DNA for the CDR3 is TGCGCCAGCAGCTTGAATGCGGACAGGAGGAACACTGAAGCTTTCTTT.

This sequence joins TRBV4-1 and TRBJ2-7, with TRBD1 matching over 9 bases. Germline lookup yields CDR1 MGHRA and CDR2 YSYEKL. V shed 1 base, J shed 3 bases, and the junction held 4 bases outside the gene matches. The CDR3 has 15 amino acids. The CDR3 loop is CASSQVGQGIYEQYF. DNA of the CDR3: TGCGCCAGCAGCCAAGTAGGACAGGGGATCTACGAGCAGTACTTC.

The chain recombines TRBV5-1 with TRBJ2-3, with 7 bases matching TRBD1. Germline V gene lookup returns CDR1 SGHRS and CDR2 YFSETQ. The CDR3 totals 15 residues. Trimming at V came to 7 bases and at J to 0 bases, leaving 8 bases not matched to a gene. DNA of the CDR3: TGCGCCAGCGGAAACGAGGGACAGAGCACAGATACGCAGTATTTT. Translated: CASGNEGQSTDTQYF.

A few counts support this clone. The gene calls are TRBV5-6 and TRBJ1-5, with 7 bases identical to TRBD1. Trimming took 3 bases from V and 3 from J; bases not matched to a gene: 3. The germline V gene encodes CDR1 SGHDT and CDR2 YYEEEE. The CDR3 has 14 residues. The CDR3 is CASSSGQINQPQHF. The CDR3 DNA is TGTGCCAGCAGCTCGGGACAGATCAATCAGCCCCAGCATTTT.

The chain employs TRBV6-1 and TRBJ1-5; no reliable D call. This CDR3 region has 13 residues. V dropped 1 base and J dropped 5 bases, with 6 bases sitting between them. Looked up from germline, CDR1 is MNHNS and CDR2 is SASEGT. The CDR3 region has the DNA TGTGCCAGCAGTGAAGGGGCCCATCAGCCCCAGCATTTT. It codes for CASSEGAHQPQHF.

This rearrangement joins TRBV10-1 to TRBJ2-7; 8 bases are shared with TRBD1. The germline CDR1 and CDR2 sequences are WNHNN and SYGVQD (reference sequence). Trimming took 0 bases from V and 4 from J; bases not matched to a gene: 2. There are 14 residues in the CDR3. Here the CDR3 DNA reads TGCGCCAGCAGTGAGTCAGGACAGGGATACGAGCAGTACTTC. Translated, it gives CASSESGQGYEQYF.

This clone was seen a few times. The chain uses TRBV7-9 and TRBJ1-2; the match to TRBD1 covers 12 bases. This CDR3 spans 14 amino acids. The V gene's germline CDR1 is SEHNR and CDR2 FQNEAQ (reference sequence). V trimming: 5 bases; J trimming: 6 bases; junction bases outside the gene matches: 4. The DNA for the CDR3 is TGTGCCAGCAGCCCCGGGACAGGGGGCGATGGCTACACCTTC. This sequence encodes CASSPGTGGDGYTF.

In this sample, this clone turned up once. CDR3: CASSEGPAGNTIYF. CDR3 DNA: TGTGCCAGCAGTGAAGGTCCAGCGGGAAACACCATATATTTT. This chain joins TRBV6-1 and TRBJ1-3; unclear D gene. CDR3 length: 14 amino acids. V lost 1 base and J lost 4, with 8 bases in between. CDR1 and CDR2 (germline): MNHNS, SASEGT.

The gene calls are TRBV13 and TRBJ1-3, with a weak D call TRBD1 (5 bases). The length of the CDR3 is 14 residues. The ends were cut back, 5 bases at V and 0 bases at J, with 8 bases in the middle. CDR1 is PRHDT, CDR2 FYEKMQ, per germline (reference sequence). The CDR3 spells CASSPDSSGNTIYF. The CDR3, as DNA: TGTGCCAGCAGCCCCGACAGCTCTGGAAACACCATATATTTT.

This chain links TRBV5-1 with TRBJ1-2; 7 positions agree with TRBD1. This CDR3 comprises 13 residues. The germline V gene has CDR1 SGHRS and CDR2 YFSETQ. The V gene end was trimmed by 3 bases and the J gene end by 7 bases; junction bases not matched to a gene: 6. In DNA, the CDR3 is TGCGCCAGCAGCTCCTACAGGGGATCTGGCTACACCTTC. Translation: CASSSYRGSGYTF.

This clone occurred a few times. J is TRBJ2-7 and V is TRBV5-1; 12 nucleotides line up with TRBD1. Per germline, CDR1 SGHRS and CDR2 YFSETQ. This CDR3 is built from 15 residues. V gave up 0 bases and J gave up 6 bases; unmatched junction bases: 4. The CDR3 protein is CASSLGGTGGFEQYF. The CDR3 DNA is TGCGCCAGCAGCTTGGGTGGGACAGGGGGCTTCGAGCAGTACTTC. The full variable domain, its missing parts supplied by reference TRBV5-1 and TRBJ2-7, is KAGVTQTPRYLIKTRGQQVTLSCSPISGHRSVSWYQQTPGQGLQFLFEYFSETQRNKGNFPGRFSGRQFSNSRSEMNVSTLELGDSALYLCASSLGGTGGFEQYFGPGTRLTVT.

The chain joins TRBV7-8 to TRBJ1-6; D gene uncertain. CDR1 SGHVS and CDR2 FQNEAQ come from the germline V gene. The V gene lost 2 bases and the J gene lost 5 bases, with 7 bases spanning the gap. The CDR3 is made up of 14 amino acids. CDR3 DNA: TGTGCCAGCAGCTTATTTACGGATAATTCACCCCTCCACTTT. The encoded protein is CASSLFTDNSPLHF.

CDR3 in DNA: TGCAGCGGTGCACCCGGGACTAGCGAGACAGATACGCAGTATTTT. Protein: CSGAPGTSETDTQYF. The chain is built from TRBV29-1 and TRBJ2-3, with 10 bases matching TRBD2. The CDR3 totals 15 residues. Trimming cost V 7 bases and J 3 bases; bases outside gene matches: 10. Germline CDR1 and CDR2: SQVTM and ANQGSEA.

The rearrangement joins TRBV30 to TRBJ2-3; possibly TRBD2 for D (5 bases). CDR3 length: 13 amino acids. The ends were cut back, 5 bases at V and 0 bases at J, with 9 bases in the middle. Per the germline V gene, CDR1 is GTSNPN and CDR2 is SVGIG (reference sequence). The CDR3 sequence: CAWSGISTDTQYF. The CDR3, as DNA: TGTGCCTGGTCCGGGATAAGCACAGATACGCAGTATTTT.